The 21 T cell receptor beta chains below were found in one sample sequenced in a study of long-term antiretroviral therapy in people with HIV. Survey-level resolution applied to immunoSEQ assay v3.0. Generated by immunoSEQ multiplex PCR, the TCRdb table keeps only in-frame clones and is missing some. The sample has under 35,000 clones; about 96% are singletons. Sequenced material: unsorted PBMCs, taken 6.6 years after starting antiretroviral therapy. The receptor set was obtained from a man aged 30-40 years with HIV.

The V call is TRBV7-2, the J call TRBJ1-5; perhaps TRBD1 as D (5 bases). The CDR3 runs to 14 residues. V was shortened by 5 bases and J by 2 bases, with 10 bases between the two germline ends. Germline V gene data show CDR1 as SGHTA and CDR2 as FQGNSA. CDR3 DNA sequence: TGTGCCAGCAGCACCGTAGGGGGCAATCAGCCCCAGCATTTT. Protein: CASSTVGGNQPQHF. Together with reference TRBV7-2 and TRBJ1-5, the CDR3 gives the full variable domain: GAGVSQSPSNKVTEKGKDVELRCDPISGHTALYWYRQSLGQGLEFLIYFQGNSAPDKSGLPSDRFSAERTGGSVSTLTIQRTQQEDSAVYLCASSTVGGNQPQHFGDGTRLSIL.

Details on this clone: This same CDR3 is encoded by further DNA sequences in the sample. The J gene is TRBJ2-7, the V gene TRBV5-1, with TRBD2 as a possible D gene (5 bases). Germline loops: CDR1 SGHRS, CDR2 YFSETQ. The length of the CDR3 is 14 residues. Between the trimmed V and J ends, which lost 0 bases and 3 bases, there was a span of 10 bases. CDR3 residues: CASSLDTSSYEQYF. The DNA for the CDR3 is TGCGCCAGCAGCTTGGATACTAGTAGCTACGAGCAGTACTTC.

This sequence joins TRBV6-5 and TRBJ1-2; TRBD1 matches at 10 bases. After removal of 5 bases from V and 7 bases from J, the junction contained 4 bases not matched to a gene. The germline V gene has CDR1 MNHEY and CDR2 SVGAGI. The CDR3 sequence is 13 residues long. CDR3 region: CASSTGTGAGYTF. CDR3 nucleotide sequence: TGTGCCAGCAGTACAGGGACAGGGGCTGGCTACACCTTC.

The chain couples TRBV6-5 to TRBJ1-2; the match to TRBD1 covers 8 bases. The trim removed 8 bases at V and 6 bases at J, leaving 2 bases unmatched. This CDR3 is 11 amino acids long. Per the germline V gene, CDR1 is MNHEY and CDR2 is SVGAGI. In nucleotides, the CDR3 is TGTGCCAGCGGACAGGGTGATGGCTACACCTTC. This codes for CASGQGDGYTF.

This clone was observed once. V and J are TRBV9 and TRBJ2-3, with TRBD2 matching 16 bases. The V gene end was trimmed by 4 bases and the J gene end by 4 bases; junction bases not matched to a gene: 6. Germline V gives CDR1 SGDLS, CDR2 YYNGEE. The CDR3 is 17 residues long. DNA of the CDR3: TGTGCCAGCAGCTCCGGGACTAGCGGGGGGGCCGCAGATACGCAGTATTTT. Its protein is CASSSGTSGGAADTQYF.

V is TRBV7-2 and J is TRBJ2-3; 8 bases match TRBD2. V shed 1 base, J shed 4 bases, and the junction held 7 bases outside the gene matches. The CDR3 has 16 residues. Per germline, CDR1 SGHTA and CDR2 FQGNSA. The CDR3 sequence is CASSLGGGRNSDTQYF. DNA for the CDR3: TGTGCCAGCAGCTTAGGAGGCGGGAGGAACTCAGATACGCAGTATTTT.

CDR3 DNA: TGTGCCAGCTCACTCGCGGGGGCGAACACCGGGGAGCTGTTTTTT. Its protein is CASSLAGANTGELFF. The rearrangement uses TRBV18 and TRBJ2-2; 7 positions match TRBD2. This CDR3 has 15 residues. The trim removed 4 bases at V and 0 bases at J, leaving 2 bases unmatched. The germline V gene encodes CDR1 KGHSH and CDR2 LQKENI.

The table lists this clone with a count of one. The V call is TRBV5-1, the J call TRBJ1-2, with D possibly matching TRBD1 (5 bases). The CDR3 runs to 14 residues. V gave up 5 bases and J gave up 8 bases, with 19 bases separating them. Germline V CDR1 and CDR2: SGHRS, YFSETQ. CDR3 loop: CASSLPGSFVGYTF. The CDR3 coding sequence is TGCGCCAGCAGTCTACCAGGGAGTTTTGTAGGCTACACCTTC.

The chain has TRBV5-4 and TRBJ2-7; D is unresolved. Germline V lookup: CDR1 SGHNT, CDR2 YYREEE (reference sequence). V was cut by 4 bases and J by 0 bases, with 14 bases left in between. This CDR3 has 15 amino acids. The CDR3 region has the DNA TGTGCCAGCAGCGTGGGCCTAATAAGCTCCTACGAGCAGTACTTC. This gives the protein CASSVGLISSYEQYF.

CDR3 bases: TGTGCCAGCAGCTCGGGACAGGTTGGTTCACCCCTCCACTTT. Translated, it gives CASSSGQVGSPLHF. The chain couples TRBV13 to TRBJ1-6, with TRBD1 matching 8 bases. Germline lookup yields CDR1 PRHDT and CDR2 FYEKMQ (reference sequence). V shed 4 bases, J shed 9 bases, and the junction held 5 bases outside the gene matches. The CDR3 runs to 14 residues.

The chain employs TRBV5-6 and TRBJ1-3; TRBD1 matches 7 bases. Trimming removed 1 base from V and 4 bases from J; junction bases left unmatched: 5. CDR1 and CDR2 (germline): SGHDT, YYEEEE. The CDR3 length is 15 residues. CDR3 sequence: CASSLLRQGGNTIYF. In DNA, the CDR3 is TGTGCCAGCAGCTTGTTGAGACAGGGAGGAAACACCATATATTTT.

The genes are TRBV19 and TRBJ2-1, with 9 bases identical to TRBD2. CDR1 and CDR2 (germline): LNHDA, SQIVND (reference sequence). The ends lost 3 bases at V and 2 bases at J; junction bases unmatched: 2. This CDR3 is 15 amino acids long. CDR3 loop: CASSMTSGTYNEQFF. CDR3 nucleotides: TGTGCCAGTAGTATGACTAGCGGAACCTACAATGAGCAGTTCTTC. Using reference TRBV19 and TRBJ2-1 for the parts outside the CDR3, the full variable domain is DGGITQSPKYLFRKEGQNVTLSCEQNLNHDAMYWYRQDPGQGLRLIYYSQIVNDFQKGDIAEGYSVSREKKESFPLTVTSAQKNPTAFYLCASSMTSGTYNEQFFGPGTRLTVL.

The V and J genes are TRBV12-5 and TRBJ1-5; 8 nucleotides align to TRBD1. V gave up 2 bases and J gave up 7 bases; unmatched junction bases: 7. The length of the CDR3 is 15 residues. From germline, CDR1 is LGHNT and CDR2 FRNRAP. DNA for the CDR3: TGTGCTAGTGGTTTGTACCAGGGGGCACGGCAGCCCCAGCATTTT. Amino acids: CASGLYQGARQPQHF.

V and J are TRBV2 and TRBJ1-4; D call uncertain. Germline CDR1 and CDR2: SNHLY and FYNNEI. The CDR3 length is 13 residues. Trimming took off 5 bases at V and 7 bases at J, with 11 bases between the two ends. In nucleotides, the CDR3 is TGTGCCAGCAGTTCGGAATTGGGTGAAAAACTGTTTTTT. It yields the protein CASSSELGEKLFF.

V is TRBV4-3 and J is TRBJ1-1, with TRBD1 as a possible D gene (6 bases). CDR3 length: 16 amino acids. Between the trimmed V and J ends, which lost 2 bases and 1 base, there was a span of 14 bases. CDR1 is LGHNA, CDR2 YSLEER, per germline. The CDR3 loop reads CASSQPVIGGNTEAFF. CDR3 in DNA: TGCGCCAGCAGCCAACCCGTAATAGGGGGGAACACTGAAGCTTTCTTT.

The V gene is TRBV6-5, the J gene TRBJ2-7, with TRBD1 identical over 9 bases. Trimming at V came to 8 bases and at J to 7 bases, leaving 9 bases not matched to a gene. The CDR3 is 13 residues long. Germline V gene lookup returns CDR1 MNHEY and CDR2 SVGAGI. The CDR3 reads CASYGQGSEEQYF. CDR3 bases: TGTGCCAGCTACGGACAGGGGTCAGAAGAGCAGTACTTC.

The chain is built from TRBV5-1 and TRBJ2-5, with a weak D call TRBD1 (5 bases). The J call may be wrong; the DNA end is better matched by TRBJ2-7. CDR3 length: 13 amino acids. Per the germline V gene, CDR1 is SGHRS and CDR2 is YFSETQ. CDR3 loop: CASSHDSLYEQYF. CDR3 bases: TGCGCCAGCAGCCACGACAGCCTCTACGAGCAGTACTTC.

The chain is built from TRBV6-6 and TRBJ1-2, with 7 bases aligning to TRBD1. V dropped 6 bases and J dropped 1; count of bases not matched to a gene: 5. Germline CDR1 and CDR2: MNHNY and SVGAGI (reference sequence). CDR3 length: 14 amino acids. The CDR3 region has the DNA TGTGCCAGCAGACCCAGACAGGGTAACTATGGCTACACCTTC. Protein sequence: CASRPRQGNYGYTF.

The genes are TRBV2 and TRBJ2-7, with TRBD1 matching over 10 bases. Trimming took 7 bases from V and 2 from J; bases not matched to a gene: 5. The germline gives CDR1 SNHLY, CDR2 FYNNEI. The CDR3 length is 14 residues. As DNA, the CDR3 is TGTGCCAGCAAAGGACAGGGGGGCACCTACGAGCAGTACTTC. Residues: CASKGQGGTYEQYF.

The CDR3 bases are TGCGCCAGCAGCTTGACCCCTGAGAGGGAACGGTTTTTT. This codes for CASSLTPERERFF. V gene TRBV5-1 combines with J gene TRBJ1-4; D not resolved. The CDR3 loop spans 13 amino acids. V was cut by 1 base and J by 16 bases, with 17 bases left in between. Germline V gives CDR1 SGHRS, CDR2 YFSETQ.

The DNA of the CDR3 is TGTGCCAGCAGCTTAGATAGCCCCGGCACTGAAGCTTTCTTT. It yields the protein CASSLDSPGTEAFF. The chain uses TRBV7-8 and TRBJ1-1, with D hard to call. This CDR3 comprises 14 residues. Germline V CDR1 and CDR2: SGHVS, FQNEAQ. The V gene lost 1 base and the J gene lost 4 bases, with 10 bases spanning the gap. Full variable domain (remainder filled in from reference TRBV7-8 and TRBJ1-1): GAGVSQSPRYKVAKRGQDVALRCDPISGHVSLFWYQQALGQGPEFLTYFQNEAQLDKSGLPSDRFFAERPEGSVSTLKIQRTQQEDSAVYLCASSLDSPGTEAFFGQGTRLTVV.